This paragraph covers one T cell receptor beta chain sequence. This clone's antigen is unknown. The sample holds no much larger clone one base away, and base qualities are not on file. The cysteine opens and the phenylalanine closes a CDR3 of 15 amino acids. The read is trimmed to its CDR3 DNA, 45 bases read in frame from base 1. The V end loses 4 bases and the J end loses 4 bases, and a stretch of 15 bases separates them. CDR1 and CDR2 are read off the germline V gene as SGDLS and YYNGEE. The data stem from a study of STAT5B mutations in CD4+ large granular lymphocyte leukemia (dated by TCRdb to about 2022). Study-wide context: Among healthy controls, the CDR3 'QG' motif was associated with a particular HLA allele. The TCRbeta repertoires of CD4+ T-cell large granular lymphocyte leukemia patients were compared with the TCRbeta repertoires of healthy blood donors. Flow cytometry on FACSCanto II or FACSVerse showed that the purified fractions were more than 95% pure among lymphocytes.

TCRbeta rearrangements were sequenced from genomic DNA using the immunoSEQ assay at survey resolution. In the original analysis: In the TCR sequencing data, the lowest productive clonotype frequency that could be detected was 2.59 x 10-5. Only productive TCRbeta rearrangements, meaning sequences that were complete and in-frame, were kept for the analyses. The clonality of each sample was calculated as Simpson clonality in the immunoSEQ Analyzer version 3.0. Clones were binned by frequency as very rare, small, medium, large (1-20%) or hyperexpanded (>20%). Generation probabilities were estimated with OLGA 1.2.3, V-gene circos plots were made with VDJtools, specificities were looked up in VDJdb, and CDR3 motifs were identified with GLIPH. TCRdb re-hosts the immuneACCESS table, in-frame sequences only. Its copies lack some clones; in the studies checked, an unresolved V gene accounts for under half of them, and the cause for the rest is not known. V, J and clone size were drawn from that table, and D and trimming were deduced from the DNA. This sample gives under 35,000 clones in total; 75% to 85% of them show up just once. Of the sample, about 2% falls within the top ten clones.

What the authors observed across the whole study: CD4-sorted patient repertoires appeared more clonal than healthy CD4+ repertoires, and this difference persisted after removing the putative leukemic clones. The data were not HLA-matched, and the relatively small sample size could explain the higher clonality seen in CD4+ compared with CD8+ T-LGLL. Main leukemic clonotypes were private to each patient, although less than 30% of the main leukemic clonotypes were found at low frequency in the non-leukemic repertoires of other patients. TRBV06-family usage was enriched among the top patient clones (8/27) compared with healthy controls (2/35).

Buffy coats from roughly 40 blood donors, supplied by the Finnish Red Cross blood service, were used as healthy controls. All TCR-sequenced material derived from peripheral blood: patient blood samples and healthy donor buffy coats. Peripheral blood mononuclear cells were isolated by Ficoll-Hypaque gradient centrifugation. Magnetic purification was used to isolate CD4+ cells from the buffy coats of the healthy controls. The Gentra Puregene Cell and Tissue kit was used for genomic DNA extraction, and quantification was performed on a Qubit 2.0 fluorometer. This sequence was found in a human donor in good health. The V gene is TRBV9 and the J gene is TRBJ1-3; D gene: possibly TRBD1, on 6 matching bases. Sequenced material: CD4+ T cells from blood buffy coats. The sequenced DNA: TGTGCCAGCAGCCTCAGGGGCGCGTCAGGAAACACCATATATTTT. Translated, this is CASSLRGASGNTIYF.